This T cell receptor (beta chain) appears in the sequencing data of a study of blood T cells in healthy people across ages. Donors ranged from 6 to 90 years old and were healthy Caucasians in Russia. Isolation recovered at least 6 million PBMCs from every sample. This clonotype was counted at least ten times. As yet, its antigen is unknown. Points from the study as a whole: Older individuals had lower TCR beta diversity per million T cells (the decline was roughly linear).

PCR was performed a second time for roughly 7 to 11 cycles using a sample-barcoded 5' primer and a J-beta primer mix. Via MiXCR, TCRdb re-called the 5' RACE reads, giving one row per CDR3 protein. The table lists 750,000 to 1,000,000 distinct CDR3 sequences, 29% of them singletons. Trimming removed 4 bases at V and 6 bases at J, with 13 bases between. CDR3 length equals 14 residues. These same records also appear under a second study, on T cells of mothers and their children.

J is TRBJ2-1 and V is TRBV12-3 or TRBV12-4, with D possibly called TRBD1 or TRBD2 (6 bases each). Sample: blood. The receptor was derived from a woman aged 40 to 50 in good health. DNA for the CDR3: TGTGCCAGCAGTTCGGGGGCGCTTGGCAATGAGCAGTTCTTC. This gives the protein CASSSGALGNEQFF.